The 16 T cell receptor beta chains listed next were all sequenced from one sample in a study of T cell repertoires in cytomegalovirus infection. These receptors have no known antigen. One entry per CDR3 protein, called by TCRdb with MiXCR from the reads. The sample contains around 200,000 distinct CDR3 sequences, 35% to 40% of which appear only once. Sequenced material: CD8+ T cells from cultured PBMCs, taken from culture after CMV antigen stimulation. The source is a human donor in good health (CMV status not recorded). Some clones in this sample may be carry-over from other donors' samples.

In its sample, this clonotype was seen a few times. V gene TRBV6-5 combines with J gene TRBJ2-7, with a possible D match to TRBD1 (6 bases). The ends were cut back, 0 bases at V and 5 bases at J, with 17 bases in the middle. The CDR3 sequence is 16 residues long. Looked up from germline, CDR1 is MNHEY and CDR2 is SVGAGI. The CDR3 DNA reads TGTGCCAGCAGTTACTCGAAATGGGCAGGGGCGGACGAGCAGTACTTC. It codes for CASSYSKWAGADEQYF.

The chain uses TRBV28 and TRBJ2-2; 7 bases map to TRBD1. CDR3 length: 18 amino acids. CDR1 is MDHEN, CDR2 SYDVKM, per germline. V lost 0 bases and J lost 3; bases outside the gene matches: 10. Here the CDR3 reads CASSLWMGQLVDTGELFF. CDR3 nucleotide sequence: TGTGCCAGCAGTTTATGGATGGGACAGTTGGTGGACACCGGGGAGCTGTTTTTT.

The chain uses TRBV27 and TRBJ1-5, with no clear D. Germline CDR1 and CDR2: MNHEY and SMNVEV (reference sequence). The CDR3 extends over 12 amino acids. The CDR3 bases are TGTGCGACCGGGGTTAGCAATCAGCCCCAGCATTTT. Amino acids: CATGVSNQPQHF.

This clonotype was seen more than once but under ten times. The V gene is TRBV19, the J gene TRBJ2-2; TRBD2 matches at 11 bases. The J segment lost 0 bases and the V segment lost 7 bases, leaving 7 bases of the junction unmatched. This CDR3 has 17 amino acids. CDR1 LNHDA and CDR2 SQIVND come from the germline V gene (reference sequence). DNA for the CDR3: TGTGCCAGTACGAGGACTAGCGGGCTCGCGAACACCGGGGAGCTGTTTTTT. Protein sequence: CASTRTSGLANTGELFF.

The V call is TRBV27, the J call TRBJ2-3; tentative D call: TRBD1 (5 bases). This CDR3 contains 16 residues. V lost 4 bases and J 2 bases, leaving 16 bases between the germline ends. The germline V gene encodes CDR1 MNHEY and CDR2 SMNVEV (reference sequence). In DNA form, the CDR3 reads TGTGCCAGCAGTTCCCCGGGTCAGGGAAACACAGATACGCAGTATTTT. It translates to CASSSPGQGNTDTQYF.

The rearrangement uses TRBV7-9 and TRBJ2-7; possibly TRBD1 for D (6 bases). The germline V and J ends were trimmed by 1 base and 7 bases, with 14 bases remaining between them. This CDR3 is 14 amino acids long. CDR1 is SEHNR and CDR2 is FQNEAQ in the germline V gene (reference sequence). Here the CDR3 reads CASSLVNQGQEQYF. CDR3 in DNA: TGTGCCAGCAGCTTAGTCAACCAGGGGCAGGAGCAGTACTTC.

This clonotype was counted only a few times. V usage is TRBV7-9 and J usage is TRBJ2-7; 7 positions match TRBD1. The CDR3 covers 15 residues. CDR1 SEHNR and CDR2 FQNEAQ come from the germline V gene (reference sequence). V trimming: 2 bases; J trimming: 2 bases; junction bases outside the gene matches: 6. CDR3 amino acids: CASSLPSQGAYEQYF. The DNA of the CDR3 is TGTGCCAGCAGCTTACCGTCTCAGGGGGCCTACGAGCAGTACTTC. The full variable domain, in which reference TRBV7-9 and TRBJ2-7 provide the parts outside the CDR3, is DTGVSQNPRHKITKRGQNVTFRCDPISEHNRLYWYRQTLGQGPEFLTYFQNEAQLEKSRLLSDRFSAERPKGSFSTLEIQRTEQGDSAMYLCASSLPSQGAYEQYFGPGTRLTVT.

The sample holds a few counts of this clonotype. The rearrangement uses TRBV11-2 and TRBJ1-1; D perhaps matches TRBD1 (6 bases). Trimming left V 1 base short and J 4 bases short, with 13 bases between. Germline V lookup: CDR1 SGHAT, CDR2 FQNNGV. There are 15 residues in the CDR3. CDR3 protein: CASSLATGLSTEAFF. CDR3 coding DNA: TGTGCCAGCAGCTTAGCCACAGGGTTGAGCACTGAAGCTTTCTTT. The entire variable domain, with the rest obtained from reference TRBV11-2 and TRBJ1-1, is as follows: EAGVAQSPRYKIIEKRQSVAFWCNPISGHATLYWYQQILGQGPKLLIQFQNNGVVDDSQLPKDRFSAERLKGVDSTLKIQPAKLEDSAVYLCASSLATGLSTEAFFGQGTRLTVV.

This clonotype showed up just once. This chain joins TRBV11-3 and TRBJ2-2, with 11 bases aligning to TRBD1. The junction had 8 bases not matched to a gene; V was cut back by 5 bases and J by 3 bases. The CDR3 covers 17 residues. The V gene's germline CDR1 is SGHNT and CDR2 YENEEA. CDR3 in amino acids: CASSGRDRGYHTGELFF. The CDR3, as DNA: TGTGCCAGCAGCGGGAGGGACAGGGGGTATCACACCGGGGAGCTGTTTTTT.

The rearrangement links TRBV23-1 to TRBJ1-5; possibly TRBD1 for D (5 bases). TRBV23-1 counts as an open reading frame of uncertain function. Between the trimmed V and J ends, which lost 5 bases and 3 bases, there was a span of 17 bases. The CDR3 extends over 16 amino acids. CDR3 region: CASSRSPTVVNQPQHF. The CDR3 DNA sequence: TGCGCCAGCAGTAGGAGCCCGACAGTCGTCAATCAGCCCCAGCATTTT.

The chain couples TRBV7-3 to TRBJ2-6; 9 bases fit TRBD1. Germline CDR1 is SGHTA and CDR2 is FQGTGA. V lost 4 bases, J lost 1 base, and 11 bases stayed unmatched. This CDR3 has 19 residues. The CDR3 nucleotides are TGTGCCAGCAGCTCGCGGGACAGGGAAGCCCGATCTGGGGCCAACGTCCTGACTTTC. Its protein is CASSSRDREARSGANVLTF.

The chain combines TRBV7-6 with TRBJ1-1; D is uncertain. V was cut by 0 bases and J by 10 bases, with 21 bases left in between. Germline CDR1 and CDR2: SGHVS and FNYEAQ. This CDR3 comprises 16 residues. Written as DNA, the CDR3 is TGTGCCAGCAGCTTAGCGCCCGGCAGGACCTTGGGAGGAGCTTTCTTT. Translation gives CASSLAPGRTLGGAFF.

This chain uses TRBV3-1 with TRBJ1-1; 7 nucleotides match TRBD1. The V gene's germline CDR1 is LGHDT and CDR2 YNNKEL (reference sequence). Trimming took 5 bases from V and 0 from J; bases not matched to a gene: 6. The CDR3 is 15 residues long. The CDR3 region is CASSVGTEMNTEAFF. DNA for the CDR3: TGTGCCAGCAGCGTTGGGACAGAAATGAACACTGAAGCTTTCTTT.

The CDR3 reads CASSPDGQTQYF. In nucleotides, the CDR3 is TGTGCCAGCAGCCCGGACGGACAGACCCAGTACTTC. V usage is TRBV12-3 or TRBV12-4 and J usage is TRBJ2-5; D remains ambiguous. The V gene lost 6 bases and the J gene lost 6 bases, with 11 bases spanning the gap. The CDR3 consists of 12 residues.

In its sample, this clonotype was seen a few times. The CDR3 is CASSGVGGGHNEQFF. The CDR3 DNA sequence: TGTGCCAGCAGCGGGGTGGGCGGGGGCCACAATGAGCAGTTCTTC. The J gene is TRBJ2-1, the V gene TRBV7-2; possible D gene TRBD2, 7 bases. Trimming shortened V by 5 bases and J by 5 bases, and 16 bases separated the two germline ends. Germline values: CDR1 SGHTA, CDR2 FQGNSA. CDR3 length: 15 residues. Filled out from reference TRBV7-2 and TRBJ2-1, the complete variable domain reads GAGVSQSPSNKVTEKGKDVELRCDPISGHTALYWYRQSLGQGLEFLIYFQGNSAPDKSGLPSDRFSAERTGGSVSTLTIQRTQQEDSAVYLCASSGVGGGHNEQFFGPGTRLTVL.

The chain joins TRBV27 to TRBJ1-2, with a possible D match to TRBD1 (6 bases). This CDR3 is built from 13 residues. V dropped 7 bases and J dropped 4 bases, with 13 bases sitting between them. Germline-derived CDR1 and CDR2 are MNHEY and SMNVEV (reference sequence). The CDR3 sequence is CASMGGPSYGYTF. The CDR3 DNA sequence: TGTGCCAGCATGGGGGGCCCTAGCTATGGCTACACCTTC.